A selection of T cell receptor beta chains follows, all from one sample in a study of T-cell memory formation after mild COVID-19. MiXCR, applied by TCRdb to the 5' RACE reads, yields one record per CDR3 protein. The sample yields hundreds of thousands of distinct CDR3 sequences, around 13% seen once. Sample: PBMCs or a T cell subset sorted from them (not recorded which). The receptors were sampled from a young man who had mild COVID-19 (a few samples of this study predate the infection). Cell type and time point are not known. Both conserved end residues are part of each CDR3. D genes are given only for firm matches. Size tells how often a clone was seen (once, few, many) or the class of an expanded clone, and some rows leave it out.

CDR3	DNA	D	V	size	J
CASRRIASFVETQYF	TGCGCCAGCAGACGGATAGCGAGCTTTGTAGAGACCCAGTACTTC	-	TRBV5-1	many	TRBJ2-5
CASSPSPGTGKPPLHF	TGTGCCAGCAGCCCCAGCCCCGGGACAGGGAAACCTCCCCTCCACTTT	TRBD1	TRBV28	-	TRBJ1-6
CSVGLAGGPMETQYF	TGCAGCGTTGGGCTAGCGGGGGGGCCGATGGAGACCCAGTACTTC	TRBD2	TRBV29-1	-	TRBJ2-5
CASTGTSGSYNEQFF	TGTGCCAGCACGGGGACTTCGGGGTCCTACAATGAGCAGTTCTTC	-	TRBV6-5	-	TRBJ2-1
CASSEDWQGANGYTF	TGTGCCAGCAGTGAAGACTGGCAGGGGGCCAATGGCTACACCTTC	TRBD1	TRBV6-1	-	TRBJ1-2
CASSLWDPMADGYTF	TGTGCCAGCAGCTTATGGGACCCGATGGCCGATGGCTACACCTTC	-	TRBV7-2	few	TRBJ1-2
CSARAPFDTEAFF	TGCAGTGCTAGGGCGCCATTCGACACTGAAGCTTTCTTT	-	TRBV20-1	-	TRBJ1-1
CASSQDTSRAEAFF	TGTGCCAGCAGCCAAGATACTTCACGGGCTGAAGCTTTCTTT	-	TRBV3-1	-	TRBJ1-1
CASSLPGSYTEAFF	TGCGCCAGCAGCCTGCCCGGGAGCTACACTGAAGCTTTCTTT	-	TRBV5-1	many	TRBJ1-1
CASSSVQAGTEAFF	TGCGCCAGCAGCTCGGTTCAGGCAGGCACTGAAGCTTTCTTT	-	TRBV5-1	-	TRBJ1-1
CASSNTGSGYTF	TGTGCCAGCAGCAACACAGGGTCTGGCTACACCTTC	-	TRBV5-6	few	TRBJ1-2
CASSLTGALSTQYF	TGTGCCAGCAGCTTGACAGGGGCCCTGTCGACCCAGTACTTC	TRBD1	TRBV5-6	few	TRBJ2-5
CASSHYTTGANVLTF	TGTGCCAGCAGCCATTACACTACTGGGGCCAACGTCCTGACTTTC	-	TRBV27	many	TRBJ2-6
CASSGLGDAVKNIQYF	TGCGCCAGCAGCGGCCTCGGGGATGCCGTCAAAAACATTCAGTACTTC	-	TRBV5-1	many	TRBJ2-4
CASSPWDRDGEQFF	TGTGCCAGCAGTCCCTGGGACAGGGATGGTGAGCAGTTCTTC	TRBD1	TRBV28	-	TRBJ2-1
CASSQDPTTSPSYEQYF	TGTGCCAGCAGCCAAGATCCCACAACTAGCCCCTCCTACGAGCAGTACTTC	-	TRBV4-2	few	TRBJ2-7
CASSARLAGGADTQYF	TGTGCCAGCAGCGCCCGACTAGCGGGGGGGGCAGATACGCAGTATTTT	TRBD2	TRBV7-9	once	TRBJ2-3
CASSTVASPLHF	TGCGCCAGCAGCACTGTGGCTTCACCCCTCCACTTT	-	TRBV4-1	few	TRBJ1-6
CSAPLGTQNTEAFF	TGCAGTGCTCCTCTAGGGACACAGAACACTGAAGCTTTCTTT	-	TRBV20-1	few	TRBJ1-1
CASGQGGDTQYF	TGTGCCAGTGGACAGGGTGGAGATACGCAGTATTTT	TRBD1	TRBV6-2/TRBV6-3	many	TRBJ2-3
CASSLLTSGGRGTQYF	TGTGCCAGCAGTTTATTGACTAGCGGGGGAAGAGGGACCCAGTACTTC	TRBD2	TRBV28	few	TRBJ2-5
CASNRAVGSGANVLTF	TGCGCCAGCAATAGGGCAGTCGGGTCTGGGGCCAACGTCCTGACTTTC	-	TRBV4-3	few	TRBJ2-6
CASSSPWGGDTGELFF	TGTGCCAGCAGTTCACCCTGGGGGGGGGACACCGGGGAGCTGTTTTTT	TRBD2	TRBV12-3/TRBV12-4	-	TRBJ2-2
CASSLGDRGLSGANVLTF	TGTGCCAGCAGCTTAGGGGACAGGGGGCTTTCTGGGGCCAACGTCCTGACTTTC	TRBD1	TRBV5-6	-	TRBJ2-6
CASSVSLRETQYF	TGTGCCAGCAGTGTTTCCCTCAGAGAGACCCAGTACTTC	-	TRBV2	few	TRBJ2-5
CASRARRAGGPETQYF	TGTGCCAGCAGGGCCCGGAGGGCGGGGGGGCCGGAGACCCAGTACTTC	TRBD2	TRBV7-8	-	TRBJ2-5
CASSSLRGTGELFF	TGCGCCAGCAGCTCGTTAAGGGGTACCGGGGAGCTGTTTTTT	-	TRBV5-1	many	TRBJ2-2
CASSQASSGGNEQFF	TGCGCCAGCAGCCAAGCGAGTAGCGGGGGGAATGAGCAGTTCTTC	TRBD2	TRBV4-1	-	TRBJ2-1
CASSLGFLANYGYTF	TGTGCCAGCAGCTTAGGGTTCCTAGCTAACTATGGCTACACCTTC	-	TRBV5-5	few	TRBJ1-2
CASSYDFTSTDTQYF	TGTGCCAGCAGTTACGACTTCACTAGCACAGATACGCAGTATTTT	-	TRBV6-2/TRBV6-3	-	TRBJ2-3
CASGLVPQANIQYF	TGTGCTAGTGGTTTGGTACCACAGGCAAACATTCAGTACTTC	-	TRBV12-5	-	TRBJ2-4
CASSPRGGDYGYTF	TGTGCCAGCTCACCACGGGGAGGTGACTATGGCTACACCTTC	-	TRBV18	-	TRBJ1-2
CASSLRVQNIQYF	TGTGCCAGCAGCTTAAGGGTCCAAAACATTCAGTACTTC	-	TRBV7-6	few	TRBJ2-4
CASSLEGGAWAGELFF	TGCGCCAGCAGCTTGGAAGGTGGGGCCTGGGCCGGGGAGCTGTTTTTT	-	TRBV5-1	few	TRBJ2-2
CASSLGTQDGYTF	TGTGCCAGCAGCCTGGGCACCCAAGATGGCTACACCTTC	-	TRBV7-9	few	TRBJ1-2
CASSQLAGGNYNEQFF	TGCGCCAGCAGCCAACTAGCGGGGGGGAATTACAATGAGCAGTTCTTC	TRBD2	TRBV4-3	many	TRBJ2-1
CSARDPQGNTIYF	TGCAGTGCTAGAGATCCTCAAGGAAACACCATATATTTT	-	TRBV20-1	few	TRBJ1-3
CASSQVGVDGYTF	TGCGCCAGCAGCCAAGTCGGGGTCGATGGCTACACCTTC	-	TRBV4-3	once	TRBJ1-2
CASSNSKDRGTDTQYF	TGTGCCAGTAGTAACTCTAAGGATCGGGGCACAGATACGCAGTATTTT	-	TRBV19	few	TRBJ2-3
CASSLRGVLDTQYF	TGTGCCAGCAGCTTACGGGGGGTTTTAGATACGCAGTATTTT	TRBD2	TRBV7-2	few	TRBJ2-3
CASSQDKGRAMKAFF	TGCGCCAGCAGCCAAGATAAGGGCAGAGCCATGAAAGCTTTCTTT	-	TRBV4-3	-	TRBJ1-1
CASSQPREKNTEAFF	TGCGCCAGCAGCCAGCCCCGGGAGAAGAACACTGAAGCTTTCTTT	-	TRBV4-1	-	TRBJ1-1
CASSARDTQYF	TGTGCCAGCAGCGCGCGAGATACGCAGTATTTT	-	TRBV5-4	many	TRBJ2-3
CASSQDPGPSNEQFF	TGCGCCAGCAGCCAAGATCCGGGGCCCAGCAATGAGCAGTTCTTC	-	TRBV4-1	many	TRBJ2-1
CSATVLDNEQFF	TGCAGTGCTACCGTTTTGGACAATGAGCAGTTCTTC	-	TRBV20-1	-	TRBJ2-1
CSAIPRTGGVTEAFF	TGCAGTGCTATACCCCGGACAGGGGGCGTGACTGAAGCTTTCTTT	TRBD1	TRBV20-1	-	TRBJ1-1
CASGQFNQPQHF	TGTGCCAGCGGACAGTTTAATCAGCCCCAGCATTTT	-	TRBV27	-	TRBJ1-5
CASSRDRDTEFF	TGTGCCAGCAGCCGCGACAGGGACACTGAGTTCTTC	TRBD1	TRBV5-6	-	TRBJ2-1
CASSSADGFEETQYF	TGTGCCAGCAGCTCCGCCGATGGGTTTGAAGAGACCCAGTACTTC	-	TRBV11-2	-	TRBJ2-5
CASSLGRLGSDTQYF	TGTGCCAGCAGCTTGGGACGGTTAGGGTCAGATACGCAGTATTTT	-	TRBV7-9	few	TRBJ2-3
CASSYQLAAQETQYF	TGTGCCAGCAGTTATCAACTCGCGGCACAAGAGACCCAGTACTTC	-	TRBV6-5	few	TRBJ2-5
CASKAGSFTDTQYF	TGTGCCAGCAAGGCGGGGTCGTTTACAGATACGCAGTATTTT	-	TRBV6-1	-	TRBJ2-3
CASSPPGQHNEKLFF	TGTGCCAGCTCACCGCCGGGACAGCATAATGAAAAACTGTTTTTT	TRBD1	TRBV18	few	TRBJ1-4
CASSLDLGGSVETQYF	TGTGCCAGCAGCTTAGATCTGGGCGGCTCGGTAGAGACCCAGTACTTC	-	TRBV11-2	-	TRBJ2-5
CASSYYPGHDNQETQYF	TGTGCCAGCAGTTACTATCCGGGACACGATAACCAAGAGACCCAGTACTTC	-	TRBV6-2/TRBV6-3	few	TRBJ2-5